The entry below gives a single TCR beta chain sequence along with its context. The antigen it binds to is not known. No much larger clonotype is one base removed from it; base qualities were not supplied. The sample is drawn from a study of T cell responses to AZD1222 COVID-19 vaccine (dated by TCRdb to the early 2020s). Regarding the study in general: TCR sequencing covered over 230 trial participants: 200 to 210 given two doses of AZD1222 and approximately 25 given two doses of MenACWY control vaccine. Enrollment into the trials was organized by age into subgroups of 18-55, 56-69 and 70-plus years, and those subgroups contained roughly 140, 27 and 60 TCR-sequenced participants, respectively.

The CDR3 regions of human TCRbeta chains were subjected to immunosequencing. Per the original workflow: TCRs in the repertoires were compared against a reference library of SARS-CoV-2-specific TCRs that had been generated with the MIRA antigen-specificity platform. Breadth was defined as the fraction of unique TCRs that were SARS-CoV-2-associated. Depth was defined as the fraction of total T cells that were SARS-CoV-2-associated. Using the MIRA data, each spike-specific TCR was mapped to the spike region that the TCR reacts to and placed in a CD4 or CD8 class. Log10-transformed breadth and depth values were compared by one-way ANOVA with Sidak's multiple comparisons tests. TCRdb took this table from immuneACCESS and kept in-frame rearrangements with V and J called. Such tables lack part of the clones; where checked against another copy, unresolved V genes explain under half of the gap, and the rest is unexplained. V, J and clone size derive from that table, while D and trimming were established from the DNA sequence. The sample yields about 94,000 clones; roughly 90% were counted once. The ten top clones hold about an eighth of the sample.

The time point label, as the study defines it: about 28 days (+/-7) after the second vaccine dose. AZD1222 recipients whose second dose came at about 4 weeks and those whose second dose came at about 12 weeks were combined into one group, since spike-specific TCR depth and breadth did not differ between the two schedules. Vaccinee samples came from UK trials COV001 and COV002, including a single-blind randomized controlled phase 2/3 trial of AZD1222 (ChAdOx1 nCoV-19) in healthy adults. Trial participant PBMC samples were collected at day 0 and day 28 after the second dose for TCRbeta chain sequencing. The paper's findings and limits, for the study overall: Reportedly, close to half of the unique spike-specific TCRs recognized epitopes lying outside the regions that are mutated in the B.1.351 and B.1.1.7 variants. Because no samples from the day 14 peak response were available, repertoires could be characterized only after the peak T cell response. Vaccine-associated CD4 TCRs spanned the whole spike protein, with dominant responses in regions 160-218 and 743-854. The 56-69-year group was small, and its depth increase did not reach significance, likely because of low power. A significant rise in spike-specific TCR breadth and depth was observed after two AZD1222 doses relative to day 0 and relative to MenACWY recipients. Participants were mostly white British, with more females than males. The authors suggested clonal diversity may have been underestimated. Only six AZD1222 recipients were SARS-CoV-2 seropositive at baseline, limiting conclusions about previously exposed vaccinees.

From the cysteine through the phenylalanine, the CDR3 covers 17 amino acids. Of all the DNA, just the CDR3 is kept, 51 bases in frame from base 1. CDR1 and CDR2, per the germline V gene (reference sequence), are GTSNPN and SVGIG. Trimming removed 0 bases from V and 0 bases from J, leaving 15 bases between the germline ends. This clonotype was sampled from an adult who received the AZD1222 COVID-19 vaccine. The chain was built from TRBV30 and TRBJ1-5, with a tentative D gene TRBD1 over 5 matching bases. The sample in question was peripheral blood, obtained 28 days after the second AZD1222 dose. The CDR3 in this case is CAWSVSSRGISNQPQHF. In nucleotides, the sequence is TGTGCCTGGAGTGTATCGTCTAGGGGCATTAGCAATCAGCCCCAGCATTTT.